This is a list of T cell receptor beta chains from one sample in a study of blood T cell repertoires in COVID-19. Here immunoSEQ multiplex PCR was the method, and the copy in TCRdb shows in-frame clones only, minus some. Among 330,000 or so clones listed, approximately 84% were seen once. The sample comprised PBMCs or T cells enriched from blood (not recorded which). The origin of the receptors is a woman aged 25 to 45 who had recovered from COVID-19. Both conserved end residues are part of each CDR3. D genes are given only for firm matches. Not every row has a clone size; where given, it reads once, few, many or a size class.

D: -; size: -; V: TRBV6-1; J: TRBJ1-5; CDR3: CASSEPDYSNQPQHF; DNA: TGTGCCAGCAGTGAACCCGACTATAGCAATCAGCCCCAGCATTTT
D: -; size: -; V: TRBV28; J: TRBJ1-5; CDR3: CASSFSGPQPQHF; DNA: TGTGCCAGCAGTTTTAGCGGCCCCCAGCCCCAGCATTTT
D: TRBD2; size: -; V: TRBV28; J: TRBJ2-3; CDR3: CASSFQREGTDTQYF; DNA: TGTGCCAGCAGTTTCCAGCGGGAGGGCACAGATACGCAGTATTTT
D: TRBD1; size: -; V: TRBV7-6; J: TRBJ1-6; CDR3: CASSTIPGQGQESPLHF; DNA: TGTGCCAGCAGCACAATCCCGGGACAGGGACAAGAGTCACCCCTCCACTTT
D: -; size: few; V: TRBV6-5; J: TRBJ1-1; CDR3: CASSFQGSTEAFF; DNA: TGTGCCAGCAGTTTCCAGGGGTCCACTGAAGCTTTCTTT
D: -; size: -; V: TRBV2; J: TRBJ2-1; CDR3: CASSEARSYNEQFF; DNA: TGTGCCAGCAGTGAAGCGAGAAGCTACAATGAGCAGTTCTTC
D: TRBD1; size: -; V: TRBV25-1; J: TRBJ1-2; CDR3: CASPEQRTGGFDYGYTF; DNA: TGTGCCAGCCCCGAACAAAGGACAGGGGGCTTCGACTATGGCTACACCTTC
D: -; size: -; V: TRBV18; J: TRBJ1-2; CDR3: CASSPSASENYGYTF; DNA: TGTGCCAGCTCACCGTCCGCCAGCGAGAACTATGGCTACACCTTC
D: -; size: -; V: TRBV19; J: TRBJ1-5; CDR3: CASSIQGVVQPQHF; DNA: TGTGCCAGTAGTATACAGGGTGTGGTTCAGCCCCAGCATTTT
D: TRBD1; size: few; V: TRBV20-1; J: TRBJ1-1; CDR3: CSGTGATEAFF; DNA: TGCAGTGGGACAGGGGCCACTGAAGCTTTCTTT
D: -; size: -; V: TRBV4-1; J: TRBJ2-2; CDR3: CASSQPRGGGFVGELFF; DNA: TGCGCCAGCAGCCAACCACGAGGGGGAGGGTTTGTCGGGGAGCTGTTTTTT
D: TRBD1; size: -; V: TRBV27; J: TRBJ2-2; CDR3: CARGQGVTGELFF; DNA: TGTGCCAGGGGACAGGGGGTGACCGGGGAGCTGTTTTTT
D: TRBD2; size: -; V: TRBV11-2; J: TRBJ2-5; CDR3: CASSLGIAGGRDTETQYF; DNA: TGTGCCAGCAGCTTAGGCATAGCGGGGGGGCGTGATACGGAGACCCAGTACTTC
D: TRBD1; size: -; V: TRBV5-1; J: TRBJ1-3; CDR3: CASSVLQGADTIYF; DNA: TGCGCCAGCAGTGTCTTACAGGGGGCAGACACCATATATTTT
D: -; size: -; V: TRBV5-6; J: TRBJ1-1; CDR3: CASSLAGWNTEAFF; DNA: TGTGCCAGCAGCTTGGCGGGTTGGAACACTGAAGCTTTCTTT
D: -; size: once; V: TRBV18; J: TRBJ1-1; CDR3: CASYLSQGNTEAFF; DNA: TGTGCCAGCTACCTAAGTCAGGGTAACACTGAAGCTTTCTTT
D: -; size: -; V: TRBV10-3; J: TRBJ2-2; CDR3: CAISVSGTNTGELFF; DNA: TGTGCCATCAGTGTATCAGGGACAAACACCGGGGAGCTGTTTTTT
D: TRBD1; size: -; V: TRBV2; J: TRBJ2-7; CDR3: CASSSGQGAPYEQYF; DNA: TGTGCCAGCAGTTCCGGACAGGGTGCTCCCTACGAGCAGTACTTC
D: -; size: -; V: TRBV2; J: TRBJ1-1; CDR3: CASTKSSEAFF; DNA: TGTGCCAGCACCAAATCTAGCGAAGCTTTCTTT
D: -; size: -; V: TRBV13; J: TRBJ2-1; CDR3: CASSLGLGGEQFF; DNA: TGTGCCAGCAGCTTAGGCCTAGGGGGAGAGCAGTTCTTC